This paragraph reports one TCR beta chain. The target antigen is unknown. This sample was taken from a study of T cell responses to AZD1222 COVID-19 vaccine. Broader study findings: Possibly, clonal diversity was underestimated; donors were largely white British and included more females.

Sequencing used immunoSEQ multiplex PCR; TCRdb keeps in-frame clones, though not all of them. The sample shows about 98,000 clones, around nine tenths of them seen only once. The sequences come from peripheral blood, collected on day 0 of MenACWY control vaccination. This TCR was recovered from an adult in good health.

The CDR3: CASSLTGSGNQPQHF. The CDR3 bases are TGTGCCAGCAGCTTGACAGGGTCGGGCAATCAGCCCCAGCATTTT. V and J are TRBV5-6 and TRBJ1-5, with D possibly matching TRBD1 (6 bases). Trimming removed 1 base at V and 2 bases at J, with 10 bases between. CDR1 is SGHDT and CDR2 is YYEEEE in the germline V gene. CDR3 length: 15 amino acids.